This T cell receptor (beta chain) was observed in a study of T-cell memory formation after mild COVID-19. Study overall: TCR clusters largely stayed donor specific.

5'RACE primed at constant segments yielded TCR alpha and TCR beta cDNA libraries bearing sample barcodes and UMIs. TCRdb recomputed calls from the 5' RACE reads with MiXCR, one row per CDR3 protein. The profile shows about 210,000 distinct CDR3 sequences, 27% of them singletons. The origin of this receptor is an adult woman who had mild COVID-19 (a few samples of this study predate the infection). Cell type and time point are not known. Specimen: PBMCs or a T cell subset sorted from them (not recorded which).

Here the CDR3 DNA reads TGTGCCAGCAGCTCCCGGGACAGGGTCAATGAGCAGTTCTTC. Amino acid sequence: CASSSRDRVNEQFF. This chain uses TRBV7-8 with TRBJ2-1; 9 nucleotides align to TRBD1. The V and J ends lost 4 bases and 6 bases, in that order; junction bases with no gene match: 4. Germline V lookup: CDR1 SGHVS, CDR2 FQNEAQ. The CDR3 is 14 residues long.